The 2 T cell receptor beta chains below were found in one sample sequenced in a study of CD8 T cells in ankylosing spondylitis. TCRdb reanalysed the 5' RACE reads using MiXCR and keeps one entry per CDR3 protein. This sample has under 300,000 distinct CDR3 sequences, with approximately 9% found just once. Source material: blood, either unsorted or a sorted T cell fraction (not recorded which). Receptor source: a male donor with ankylosing spondylitis or in good health (not recorded which).

There are a few counts of this clonotype. The V gene is TRBV11-2, the J gene TRBJ2-5; D is uncertain. CDR1 and CDR2 (germline): SGHAT, FQNNGV. This CDR3 is 14 amino acids long. Trimming took 1 base from V and 5 from J, leaving 11 bases between them. The CDR3 reads CASSLATPRETQYF. The CDR3 nucleotides read TGTGCCAGCAGCTTAGCGACCCCTCGGGAGACCCAGTACTTC.

This clonotype was counted at least ten times. The chain links TRBV12-3 or TRBV12-4 to TRBJ1-6; D remains unclear. V shed 4 bases and J shed 5 bases, with 9 bases lying between them. CDR3 length: 14 residues. CDR3 nucleotides: TGTGCCAGCAGTTCGCGGGCAGATAATTCACCCCTCCACTTT. Its protein is CASSSRADNSPLHF.